This TCR beta chain was captured in a study of human T cells and chemical hapten exposure. This clonotype was seen many times. In TCRdb, the RACE reads were re-called with MiXCR into one record per CDR3 protein. The repertoire holds some 84,000 distinct CDR3 sequences, less than 11% seen once, with approximately 4.7% in the top ten. As for time point: patch test 2, 6 weeks after DPC sensitization. Treatment of the sample: therapeutic diphenylcyclopropenone sensitization with weekly scalp DPC. CDR3 length: 15 residues. From germline, CDR1 is LNHNV and CDR2 YYDKDF (reference sequence). The V and J ends lost 3 bases and 1 base respectively, with 10 bases between them.

Source: whole blood, taken in connection with sensitization to the hapten diphenylcyclopropenone (DPC). The V call is TRBV15, the J call TRBJ2-1; D gene ambiguous. The origin of this receptor is a woman in her 50s with alopecia areata. Some clones in this sample may be carry-over from other donors' samples. CDR3 DNA: TGTGCCACCAGCAGGCCACGACAATCCTACAATGAGCAGTTCTTC. It encodes CATSRPRQSYNEQFF. Looking up the rest from reference TRBV15 and TRBJ2-1 gives the full variable domain: DAMVIQNPRYQVTQFGKPVTLSCSQTLNHNVMYWYQQKSSQAPKLLFHYYDKDFNNEADTPDNFQSRRPNTSFCFLDIRSPGLGDTAMYLCATSRPRQSYNEQFFGPGTRLTVL.